This T cell receptor (beta chain) was observed in a study of T cell responses to AZD1222 COVID-19 vaccine. Overall study results and limits: There were mostly white British donors and more females than males, and clonal diversity was possibly underestimated. At 160-218 and 743-854, vaccine-associated CD4 TCRs were dominant, and they spanned spike. Unmutated regions of variants are reportedly targeted by nearly half of spike-specific TCRs. Repertoires were obtained solely post-peak T cell response.

A note on this clone: The antigen is not known.

Clones were read by immunoSEQ multiplex PCR, and TCRdb kept only the in-frame ones, dropping some. The sample includes over 60,000 clones, around 86% of them seen just once. This CDR3 has 14 amino acids. Germline CDR1 is MNHEY and CDR2 is SVGAGI. Deletions cut 6 bases from V and 0 bases from J, with 11 bases between. The chain has TRBV6-5 and TRBJ1-1; possible D gene TRBD1, 6 bases. This TCR came from an adult in good health. The specimen was peripheral blood, collected on day 0 of AZD1222 vaccination. As DNA, the CDR3 is TGTGCCAGCAGGGAGACAGGCATGAACACTGAAGCTTTCTTT. It encodes CASRETGMNTEAFF.